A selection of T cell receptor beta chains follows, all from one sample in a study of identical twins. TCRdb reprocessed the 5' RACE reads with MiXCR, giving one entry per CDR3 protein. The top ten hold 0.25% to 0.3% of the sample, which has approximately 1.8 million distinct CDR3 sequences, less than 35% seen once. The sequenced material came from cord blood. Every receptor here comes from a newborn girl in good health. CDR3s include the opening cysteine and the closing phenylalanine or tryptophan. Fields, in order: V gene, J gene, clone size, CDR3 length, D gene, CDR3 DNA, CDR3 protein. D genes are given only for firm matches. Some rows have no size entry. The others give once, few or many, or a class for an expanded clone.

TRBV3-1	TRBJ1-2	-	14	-	TGTGCCAGCAGCCAAGGACCAGGGTTTTATGGCTACACCTTC	CASSQGPGFYGYTF
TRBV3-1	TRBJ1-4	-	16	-	TGTGCCAGCAGCCAAGCAACCTGGTACTCTAAAGAAAAACTGTTTTTT	CASSQATWYSKEKLFF
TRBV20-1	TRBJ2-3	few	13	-	TGCAGTGCTAGAGCCCGATTAGAAGATACGCAGTATTTT	CSARARLEDTQYF
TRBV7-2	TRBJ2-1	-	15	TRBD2	TGTGCCAGCAGCAAAGGAGGTGCTAGCGGCAATGAGCAGTTCTTC	CASSKGGASGNEQFF
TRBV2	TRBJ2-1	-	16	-	TGTGCCAGCAGTGAAGCGGGGGCTAGCGGATACAATGAGCAGTTCTTC	CASSEAGASGYNEQFF
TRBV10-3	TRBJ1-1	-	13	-	TGTGCCATACTCCTCTCGGGCGGGATCGTAGCTTTCTTT	CAILLSGGIVAFF
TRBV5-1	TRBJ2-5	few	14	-	TGCGCCAGCAGCTACTCGGGGCGGGAAGAGACCCAGTACTTC	CASSYSGREETQYF
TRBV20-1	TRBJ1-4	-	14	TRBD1	TGCAGTGCTAGAGAGACAGGGTTTAATGAAAAACTGTTTTTT	CSARETGFNEKLFF
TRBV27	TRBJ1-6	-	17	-	TGTGCCAGCAGTTTATCTCGGTGGAGGCAGGGCACATCACCCCTCCACTTT	CASSLSRWRQGTSPLHF
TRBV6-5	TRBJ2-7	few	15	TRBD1	TGTGCCAGCAGTTACATGGGGACAGGGATACTCGAGCAGTACTTC	CASSYMGTGILEQYF
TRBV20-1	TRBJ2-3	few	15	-	TGCAGTTTCTTTCGGATAGGGAGGTTCACAGATACGCAGTATTTT	CSFFRIGRFTDTQYF
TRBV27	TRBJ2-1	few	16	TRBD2	TGTGCCAGCAGTCAAACCCACCGACTAGCGGGGAATGAGCAGTTCTTC	CASSQTHRLAGNEQFF
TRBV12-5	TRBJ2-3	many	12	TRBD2	TGTGCTAGTGCGGGAGGAACAGATACGCAGTATTTT	CASAGGTDTQYF
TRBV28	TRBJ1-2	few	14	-	TGTGCCAGCAGTTTATTCGGGGGGAGTTATGGCTACACCTTC	CASSLFGGSYGYTF
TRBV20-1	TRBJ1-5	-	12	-	TGCAGTGCTAGAGGCCGTTGGCAGCCCCAGCATTTT	CSARGRWQPQHF
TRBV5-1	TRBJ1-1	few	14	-	TGCGCCAGCAGCTTGAGGGGCGTAGGCACTGAAGCTTTCTTT	CASSLRGVGTEAFF
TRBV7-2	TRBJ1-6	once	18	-	TGTGCCAGCAGCTTATTAGGTCGAGGCCAGGTCTTCAATTCACCCCCCCACTTT	CASSLLGRGQVFNSPPHF